The T cell receptor (beta chain) under discussion was sequenced for a study of CD8+CD57+ T cells in acquired aplastic anemia. Across the study: Recorded DNA amounts for sorted CD4+ and CD8+ cells had an average of approximately 3 ug.

TCR beta VDJ and CDR3 were profiled, and genomic DNA was the template. One entry per CDR3 protein, called by TCRdb with MiXCR from the reads. The sample lists fewer than 250,000 distinct CDR3 sequences; around 45% were seen once. The CDR3 spans 15 residues. Germline-derived CDR1 and CDR2 are SNHLY and FYNNEI. V lost 8 bases and J lost 3; bases outside the gene matches: 8. The study's findings and limits: Any difference that existed in CD8+ Simpson's diversity between patients and controls was not significant. Patients and controls shared 25 to 30 CD8+ CDR3 sequences.

Patients chosen for sequencing had shown CD8+CD57+ cell expansion by flow cytometry. Comment on this clonotype: The antigen is unknown.

Sequencing used sorted CD4+, CD8+, or CD8+CD57+ T cells (not recorded which) from PBMCs. The source of this sequence is a human donor with aplastic anemia. The rearrangement uses TRBV2 and TRBJ1-4; TRBD1 matches at 8 bases. CDR3 in amino acids: CASQQGTGPNEKLFF. For the CDR3, the DNA is TGTGCCAGCCAGCAGGGGACAGGTCCTAATGAAAAACTGTTTTTT.